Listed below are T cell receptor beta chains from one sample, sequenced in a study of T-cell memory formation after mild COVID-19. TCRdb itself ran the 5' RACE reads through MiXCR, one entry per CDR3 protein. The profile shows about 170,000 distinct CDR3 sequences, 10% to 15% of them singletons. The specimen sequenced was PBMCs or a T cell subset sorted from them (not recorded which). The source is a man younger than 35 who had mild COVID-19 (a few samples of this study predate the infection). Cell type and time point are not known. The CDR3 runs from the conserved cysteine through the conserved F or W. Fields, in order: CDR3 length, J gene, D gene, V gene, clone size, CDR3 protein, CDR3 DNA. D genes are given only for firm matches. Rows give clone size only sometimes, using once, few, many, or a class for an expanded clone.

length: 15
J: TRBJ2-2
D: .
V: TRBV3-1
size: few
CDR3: CASSHPTTTAGELFF
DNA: TGTGCCAGCAGCCACCCGACGACTACGGCCGGGGAGCTGTTTTTT

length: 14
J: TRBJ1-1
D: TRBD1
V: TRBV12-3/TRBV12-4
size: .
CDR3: CASSLRGGQNRAFF
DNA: TGTGCCAGCAGCCTTCGAGGGGGCCAGAATCGGGCTTTCTTT

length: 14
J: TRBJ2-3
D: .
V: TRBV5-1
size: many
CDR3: CASSFTHSTDTQYF
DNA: TGCGCCAGCAGCTTCACCCACAGCACAGATACGCAGTATTTT

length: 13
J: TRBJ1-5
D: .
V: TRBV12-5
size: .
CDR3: CASGTEVNQPQHF
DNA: TGTGCTAGTGGGACAGAAGTCAATCAGCCCCAGCATTTT

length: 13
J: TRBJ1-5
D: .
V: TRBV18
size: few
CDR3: CASSKGEDQPQHF
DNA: TGTGCCAGCTCAAAGGGTGAGGATCAGCCCCAGCATTTT

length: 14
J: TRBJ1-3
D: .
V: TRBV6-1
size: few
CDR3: CASSGGGAGNTIYF
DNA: TGTGCCAGCAGTGGAGGAGGGGCTGGAAACACCATATATTTT

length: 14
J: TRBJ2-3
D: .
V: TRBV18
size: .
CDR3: CASSPQTATDTQYF
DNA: TGTGCCAGCTCACCACAGACAGCCACAGATACGCAGTATTTT

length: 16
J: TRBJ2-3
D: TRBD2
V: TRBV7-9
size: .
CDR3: CASSPTSGVRTDTQYF
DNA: TGTGCCAGCAGCCCGACTAGCGGGGTTCGCACAGATACGCAGTATTTT

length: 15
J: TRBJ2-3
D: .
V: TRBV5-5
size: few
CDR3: CASSFAGSFADTQYF
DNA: TGTGCCAGCAGCTTCGCAGGTAGCTTCGCAGATACGCAGTATTTT

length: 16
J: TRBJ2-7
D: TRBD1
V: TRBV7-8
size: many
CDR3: CASSAGGTGGFYEQYF
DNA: TGTGCCAGCAGCGCGGGGGGGACAGGGGGCTTTTACGAGCAGTACTTC

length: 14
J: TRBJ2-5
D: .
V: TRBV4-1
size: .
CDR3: CASSQDYNYETQYF
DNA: TGCGCCAGCAGCCAAGATTACAACTACGAGACCCAGTACTTC

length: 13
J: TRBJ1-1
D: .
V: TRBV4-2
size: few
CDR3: CASTTRWGTEAFF
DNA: TGTGCCAGCACCACAAGGTGGGGGACTGAAGCTTTCTTT

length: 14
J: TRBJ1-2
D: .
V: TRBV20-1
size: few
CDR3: CSASLQGSNYGYTF
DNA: TGCAGTGCTAGTCTGCAGGGGAGCAACTATGGCTACACCTTC

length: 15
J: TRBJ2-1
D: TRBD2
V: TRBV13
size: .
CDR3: CASSPSGALYNEQFF
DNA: TGTGCCAGCAGCCCGAGCGGGGCTTTATACAATGAGCAGTTCTTC

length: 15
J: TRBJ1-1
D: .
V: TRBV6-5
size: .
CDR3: CASSYEWGVNTEAFF
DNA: TGTGCCAGCAGTTACGAGTGGGGAGTGAACACTGAAGCTTTCTTT

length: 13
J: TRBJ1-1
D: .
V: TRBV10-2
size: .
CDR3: CASRISGDTEAFF
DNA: TGCGCCAGCAGGATTTCAGGAGACACTGAAGCTTTCTTT

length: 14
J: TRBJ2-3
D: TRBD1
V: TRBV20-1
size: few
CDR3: CSLIGQGVADTQYF
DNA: TGCAGTCTTATCGGACAGGGAGTGGCAGATACGCAGTATTTT

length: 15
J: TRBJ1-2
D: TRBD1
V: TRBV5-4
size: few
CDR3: CASSFGGQGYYGYTF
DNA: TGTGCCAGCAGCTTTGGGGGACAGGGATACTATGGCTACACCTTC

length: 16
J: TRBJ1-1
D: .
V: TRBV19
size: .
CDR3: CASTRGARGPNTEAFF
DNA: TGTGCCAGTACCCGAGGGGCGAGGGGTCCGAACACTGAAGCTTTCTTT

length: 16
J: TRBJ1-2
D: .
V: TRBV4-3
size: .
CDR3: CASSQAARTDHYGYTF
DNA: TGCGCCAGCAGCCAAGCCGCCCGGACAGATCACTATGGCTACACCTTC

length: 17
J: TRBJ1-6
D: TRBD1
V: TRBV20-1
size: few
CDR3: CSARDPDRGFYNSPLHF
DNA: TGCAGTGCTAGAGACCCGGACAGGGGGTTTTATAATTCACCCCTCCACTTT

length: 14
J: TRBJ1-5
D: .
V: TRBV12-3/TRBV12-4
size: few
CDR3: CASSLQGIEQPQHF
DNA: TGTGCCAGCAGCCTGCAGGGAATTGAACAGCCCCAGCATTTT

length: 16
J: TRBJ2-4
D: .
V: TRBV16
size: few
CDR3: CASSRGTALAKNIQYF
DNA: TGTGCCAGCAGCCGAGGGACCGCACTAGCCAAAAACATTCAGTACTTC

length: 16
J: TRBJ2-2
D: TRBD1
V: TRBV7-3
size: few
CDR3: CASSLGGAVNTGELFF
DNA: TGTGCCAGCAGCCTAGGGGGCGCCGTGAACACCGGGGAGCTGTTTTTT

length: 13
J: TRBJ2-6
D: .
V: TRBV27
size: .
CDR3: CASTRTGANVLTF
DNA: TGTGCCAGCACCCGAACTGGGGCCAACGTCCTGACTTTC

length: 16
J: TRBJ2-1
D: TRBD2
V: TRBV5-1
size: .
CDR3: CASSLGLAGGQDEQFF
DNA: TGCGCCAGCAGCTTGGGACTAGCGGGGGGGCAGGATGAGCAGTTCTTC

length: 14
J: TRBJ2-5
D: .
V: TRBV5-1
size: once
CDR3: CASSFARAGETQYF
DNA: TGCGCCAGCAGCTTCGCCAGGGCGGGAGAGACCCAGTACTTC

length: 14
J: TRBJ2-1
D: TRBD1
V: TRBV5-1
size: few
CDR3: CASSPGTGLSEQFF
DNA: TGCGCCAGCAGCCCCGGGACAGGGTTGTCCGAGCAGTTCTTC

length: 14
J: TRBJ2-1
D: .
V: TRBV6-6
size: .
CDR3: CASSDTGTSNEQFF
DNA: TGTGCCAGCAGCGATACCGGGACCAGCAATGAGCAGTTCTTC

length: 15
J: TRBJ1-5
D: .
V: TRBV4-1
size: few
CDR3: CASSQIRDSNQPQHF
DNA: TGCGCCAGCAGCCAAATTCGGGACAGCAATCAGCCCCAGCATTTT

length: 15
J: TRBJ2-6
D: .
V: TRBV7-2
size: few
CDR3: CASSKDGSGANVLTF
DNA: TGTGCCAGCAGCAAGGACGGTTCTGGGGCCAACGTCCTGACTTTC